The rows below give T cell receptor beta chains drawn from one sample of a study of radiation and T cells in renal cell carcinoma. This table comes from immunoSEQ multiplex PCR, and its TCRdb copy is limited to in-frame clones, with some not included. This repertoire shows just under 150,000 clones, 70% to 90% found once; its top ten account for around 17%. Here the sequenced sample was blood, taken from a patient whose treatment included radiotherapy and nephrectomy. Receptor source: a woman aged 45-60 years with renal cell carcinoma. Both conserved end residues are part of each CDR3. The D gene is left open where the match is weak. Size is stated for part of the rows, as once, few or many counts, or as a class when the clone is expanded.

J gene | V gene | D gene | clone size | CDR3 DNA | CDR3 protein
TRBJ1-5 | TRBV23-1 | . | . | TGCGCCAGCCGCTGTTGTAGGGAGCCCCAGCATTTT | CASRCCREPQHF
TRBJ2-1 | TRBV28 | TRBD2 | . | TGTGCCAGCAGGGAAGAGAGCGGGAGAAATAATGAGCAGTTCTTC | CASREESGRNNEQFF
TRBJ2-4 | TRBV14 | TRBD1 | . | TGTGCCAGCGCCGGGACAGGGGTGGGCATTCAGTACTTC | CASAGTGVGIQYF
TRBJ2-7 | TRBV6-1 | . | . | TGTGCCACCCTACCAGAATCCGCCAGCTCCTACGAGCAGTACTTC | CATLPESASSYEQYF
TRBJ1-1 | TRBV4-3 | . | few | TGCGCCAGCAGCCAAGAATACGGTATGAACACTGAAGCTTTCTTT | CASSQEYGMNTEAFF
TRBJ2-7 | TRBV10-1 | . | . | TGCGCCAGCAGTAAGACAGGTTATACCTACGAGCAGTACTTC | CASSKTGYTYEQYF
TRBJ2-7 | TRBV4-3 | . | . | TGCGCCAGCAGCCAGGCTTCTAGAGGTCTCGAGCAGTACTTC | CASSQASRGLEQYF
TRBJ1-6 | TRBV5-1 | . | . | TGCGCCAGCAGCTCGGCTGGCGGGCCACTTAATTCACCCCTCCACTTT | CASSSAGGPLNSPLHF
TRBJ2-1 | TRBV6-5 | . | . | TGTGCCAGCAGTAAAAGACAGGCGAATGAGCAGTTCTTC | CASSKRQANEQFF
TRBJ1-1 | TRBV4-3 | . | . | TGCGCCAGCAGCTCCATGACAGGTCAGAACACTGAAGCTTTCTTT | CASSSMTGQNTEAFF
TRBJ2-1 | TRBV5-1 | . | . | TGCGCCAGCAGCCGCGGGACAGCCCCCTACAATGAGCAGTTCTTC | CASSRGTAPYNEQFF
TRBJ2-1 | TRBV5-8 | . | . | TGTGCCAGCAGCGTAGCGGTCCGGGCCTACAATGAGCAGTTCTTC | CASSVAVRAYNEQFF
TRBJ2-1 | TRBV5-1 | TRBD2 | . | TGCGCCAGCAGATTGGGACTAGCGGGATATAATGAGCAGTTCTTC | CASRLGLAGYNEQFF
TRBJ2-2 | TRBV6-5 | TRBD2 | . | TGTGCCAGCAGTCACCAGCGGGGAAACACCGGGGAGCTGTTTTTT | CASSHQRGNTGELFF
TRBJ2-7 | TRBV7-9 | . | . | TGTGCCAGCAGCTTAAGGGGTAGGCAGGGGCTCTACGAGCAGTACTTC | CASSLRGRQGLYEQYF
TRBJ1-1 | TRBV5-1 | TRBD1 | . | TGCGCCAGCCGATCCGAGGGGGCTATTGAAGCTTTCTTT | CASRSEGAIEAFF
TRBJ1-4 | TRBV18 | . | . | TGTGCCAGCTCCCAAATTGGCAGGGGAGAAAAACTGTTTTTT | CASSQIGRGEKLFF
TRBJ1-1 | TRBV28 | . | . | TGTGCCAGCAGCCCCATCCGGTTTGACACTGAAGCTTTCTTT | CASSPIRFDTEAFF
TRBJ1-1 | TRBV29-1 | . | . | TGCAGCGCCGCGGGCAGGATGAACACTGAAGCTTTCTTT | CSAAGRMNTEAFF
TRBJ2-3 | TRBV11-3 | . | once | TGTGCCAGCAGCTTAGGAGGTCCAGATACGCAGTATTTT | CASSLGGPDTQYF